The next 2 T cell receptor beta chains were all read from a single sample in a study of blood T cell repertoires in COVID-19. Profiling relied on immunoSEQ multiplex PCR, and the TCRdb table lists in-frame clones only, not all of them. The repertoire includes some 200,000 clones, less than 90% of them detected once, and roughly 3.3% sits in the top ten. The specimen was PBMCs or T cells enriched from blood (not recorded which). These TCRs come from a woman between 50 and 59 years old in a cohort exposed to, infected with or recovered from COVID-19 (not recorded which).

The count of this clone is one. The CDR3 protein is CASSTRGRGDTEAFF. The CDR3 DNA is TGTGCCAGCAGCACCAGGGGGCGCGGGGACACTGAAGCTTTCTTT. The V call is TRBV5-6, the J call TRBJ1-1, with 8 bases identical to TRBD1. Trimming removed 4 bases from V and 3 bases from J; junction bases left unmatched: 8. CDR3 size: 15 residues. Germline CDR1 reads SGHDT; CDR2 reads YYEEEE.

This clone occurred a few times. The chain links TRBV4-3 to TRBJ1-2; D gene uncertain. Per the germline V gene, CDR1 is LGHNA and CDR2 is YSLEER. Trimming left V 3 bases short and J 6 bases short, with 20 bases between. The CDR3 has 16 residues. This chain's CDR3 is CASSHKAGGGIDGYTF. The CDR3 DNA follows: TGCGCCAGCAGCCATAAGGCGGGTGGCGGAATAGATGGCTACACCTTC.